The rows below give T cell receptor beta chains drawn from one sample of a study of sequential checkpoint blockade in melanoma. Only in-frame clones appear in the TCRdb table, and some are missing; sequencing was by immunoSEQ multiplex PCR. This table has 30,000 to 40,000 clones, roughly 85% appearing once. Sequenced here: CD8+ T cells sorted from blood (inferred from file names), sampled from a patient given nivolumab and ipilimumab in sequence. These receptors all stem from a human donor with melanoma. CDR3s include the opening cysteine and the closing phenylalanine or tryptophan. Fields, in order: clone size, J gene, D gene, CDR3 length, V gene, CDR3 DNA, CDR3 protein. The D gene is left open where the match is weak. Clone size is not always given. Where it is, it says once, few, many or a class for expanded clones.

abundance: -
j_gene: TRBJ2-1
d_gene: TRBD2
len: 16
v_gene: TRBV15
CDR3nt: TGTGCCACCAGCAGCGGACTAGCGGGAGTCGTCGATGAGCAGTTCTTC
CDR3aa: CATSSGLAGVVDEQFF

abundance: -
j_gene: TRBJ2-3
d_gene: -
len: 15
v_gene: TRBV19
CDR3nt: TGTGCCAGTAGTATTCTGGCGGGAAACACAGATACGCAGTATTTT
CDR3aa: CASSILAGNTDTQYF

abundance: few
j_gene: TRBJ2-1
d_gene: TRBD2
len: 20
v_gene: TRBV28
CDR3nt: TGTGCCAGCAGTGCCCCTCGGGGGAGGGCGACTAGCGGAATCTACAATGAGCAGTTCTTC
CDR3aa: CASSAPRGRATSGIYNEQFF

abundance: -
j_gene: TRBJ1-1
d_gene: -
len: 12
v_gene: TRBV5-6
CDR3nt: TGTGCCAGCAGCCTGAGTGACACTGAAGCTTTCTTT
CDR3aa: CASSLSDTEAFF

abundance: -
j_gene: TRBJ2-7
d_gene: TRBD1
len: 16
v_gene: TRBV4-2
CDR3nt: TGTGCCAGCAGCTTAGACCGGGACAGTTACTCCTACGAGCAGTACTTC
CDR3aa: CASSLDRDSYSYEQYF

abundance: few
j_gene: TRBJ2-7
d_gene: TRBD1
len: 15
v_gene: TRBV19
CDR3nt: TGTGCCAGTAGTATGGGGACAGGGGGAACCTACGAGCAGTACTTC
CDR3aa: CASSMGTGGTYEQYF

abundance: once
j_gene: TRBJ2-3
d_gene: -
len: 16
v_gene: TRBV7-2
CDR3nt: TGTGCCAGCAGCTTAGGCGCTCAAAGTAGCACAGATACGCAGTATTTT
CDR3aa: CASSLGAQSSTDTQYF

abundance: -
j_gene: TRBJ1-5
d_gene: -
len: 14
v_gene: TRBV15
CDR3nt: TGTGCCACCAGCAGAAGGGGAGGCTATCAGCCCCAGCATTTT
CDR3aa: CATSRRGGYQPQHF

abundance: -
j_gene: TRBJ1-2
d_gene: TRBD1
len: 13
v_gene: TRBV9
CDR3nt: TGTGCCAGCAGCGTCGGCCAGGGGGATGACTACACCTTC
CDR3aa: CASSVGQGDDYTF

abundance: -
j_gene: TRBJ2-7
d_gene: -
len: 14
v_gene: TRBV4-1
CDR3nt: TGCGCCAGCAGCCAAGTCCAGGGTTCCTACGAGCAGTACTTC
CDR3aa: CASSQVQGSYEQYF

abundance: -
j_gene: TRBJ1-2
d_gene: TRBD1
len: 13
v_gene: TRBV7-9
CDR3nt: TGTGCCAGCAGCCACTGGACAGGGTATGGCTACACCTTC
CDR3aa: CASSHWTGYGYTF

abundance: -
j_gene: TRBJ1-1
d_gene: -
len: 12
v_gene: TRBV7-9
CDR3nt: TGTGCCAGCTTTTTGAGGGGGACTGAAGCTTTCTTT
CDR3aa: CASFLRGTEAFF